The 19 T cell receptor beta chains listed next were all sequenced from one sample in a study of blood T cells in healthy people across ages. Sample-barcoded 5' priming and a J-beta primer mix drove a second PCR of roughly 7 to 11 cycles. Using its own MiXCR run on the 5' RACE reads, TCRdb lists one record per CDR3 protein. This table has nearly 1 million distinct CDR3 sequences, roughly 47% appearing once. Material for sequencing was blood. The receptors derive from a woman aged 60-70 years in good health.

The chain carries TRBV7-2 and TRBJ2-2; 8 bases match TRBD2. The CDR3 has 16 amino acids. V shed 0 bases and J 5 bases; nucleotides not matched to a gene: 5. Germline CDR1 reads SGHTA; CDR2 reads FQGNSA. The CDR3 DNA reads TGTGCCAGCAGCTTAGCCTCGTCGGGGGGGACCGGGGAGCTGTTTTTT. It specifies CASSLASSGGTGELFF.

The rearrangement joins TRBV6-5 to TRBJ2-7; D may correspond to TRBD1 or TRBD2 (6 bases each). This CDR3 contains 15 residues. CDR1 is MNHEY, CDR2 SVGAGI, per germline. Trimming took off 10 bases at V and 5 bases at J, with 24 bases between the two ends. The CDR3 region is CANRNDRGAKHEQYF. The CDR3 DNA is TGTGCCAACAGGAACGATAGGGGGGCGAAACACGAGCAGTACTTC.

The genes are TRBV27 and TRBJ2-5; D is perhaps TRBD1 (5 bases). Germline CDR1 reads MNHEY; CDR2 reads SMNVEV (reference sequence). The V end was cut by 6 bases, the J end by 2 bases, with 10 bases between. This CDR3 spans 13 amino acids. The DNA for the CDR3 is TGTGCCAGCAGCGAGACAGCGCAAGAGACCCAGTACTTC. This encodes CASSETAQETQYF.

This clonotype was recorded only once. The V call is TRBV20-1, the J call TRBJ1-1; D ambiguous. The germline V and J ends were trimmed by 3 bases and 8 bases, with 16 bases remaining between them. CDR1 is DFQATT and CDR2 is SNEGSKA in the germline V gene (reference sequence). This CDR3 has 13 residues. The CDR3 loop reads CSASPGGIPEAFF. The CDR3 DNA follows: TGCAGTGCTAGCCCCGGTGGGATCCCAGAAGCTTTCTTT.

This chain links TRBV27 with TRBJ2-3; possibly TRBD2 for D (6 bases). This CDR3 comprises 14 residues. CDR1 MNHEY and CDR2 SMNVEV come from the germline V gene (reference sequence). The germline V and J ends were trimmed by 2 bases and 6 bases, with 12 bases remaining between them. The DNA for the CDR3 is TGTGCCAGCAGTTTAGCAAGCACTAGCGATACGCAGTATTTT. Its protein is CASSLASTSDTQYF.

This clonotype has just a few counts. The gene calls are TRBV4-3 and TRBJ2-7; possible D gene TRBD2, 6 bases. V lost 4 bases, J lost 3 bases, and 16 bases lay in between. Germline V gives CDR1 LGHNA, CDR2 YSLEER. CDR3 length equals 15 residues. For the CDR3, the DNA is TGCGCCAGCAGCCTCTCGGGAGAGGGGAGCTACGAGCAGTACTTC. Protein sequence: CASSLSGEGSYEQYF.

In its sample, this clonotype was seen a few times. The CDR3: CASSRTGFNYEQYF. The CDR3 DNA is TGTGCCAGCAGTCGGACAGGGTTTAACTACGAGCAGTACTTC. The chain couples TRBV7-9 to TRBJ2-7; 8 positions agree with TRBD1. V trimming: 6 bases; J trimming: 3 bases; junction bases outside the gene matches: 7. CDR1 SEHNR and CDR2 FQNEAQ come from the germline V gene (reference sequence). CDR3 length: 14 amino acids. Filled out from reference TRBV7-9 and TRBJ2-7, the complete variable domain reads DTGVSQNPRHKITKRGQNVTFRCDPISEHNRLYWYRQTLGQGPEFLTYFQNEAQLEKSRLLSDRFSAERPKGSFSTLEIQRTEQGDSAMYLCASSRTGFNYEQYFGPGTRLTVT.

The chain links TRBV30 to TRBJ2-3; D is ambiguous. CDR1 is GTSNPN and CDR2 is SVGIG in the germline V gene (reference sequence). V dropped 5 bases and J dropped 1 base, with 4 bases sitting between them. The CDR3 is 11 residues long. CDR3 protein: CAWDGTDTQYF. As DNA, the CDR3 is TGTGCCTGGGACGGCACAGATACGCAGTATTTT.

The chain has TRBV20-1 and TRBJ2-1; 9 bases agree with TRBD2. Germline values: CDR1 DFQATT, CDR2 SNEGSKA (reference sequence). This CDR3 has 17 amino acids. The junction had 12 bases not matched to a gene; V was cut back by 0 bases and J by 6 bases. Here the CDR3 DNA reads TGCAGTGCTAGAGATAGGCTAGCGGGACCTTTGGGCAATGAGCAGTTCTTC. It codes for CSARDRLAGPLGNEQFF.

The J gene is TRBJ2-7, the V gene TRBV20-1, with 9 positions matching TRBD2. CDR3 length: 14 amino acids. The V gene's germline CDR1 is DFQATT and CDR2 SNEGSKA (reference sequence). With 6 bases clipped from V and 1 base from J, the junction kept 7 bases outside the gene matches. CDR3 sequence: CSATGTSNSYEQYF. The CDR3 DNA reads as TGCAGTGCCACAGGGACTAGCAATTCCTACGAGCAGTACTTC.

The chain is built from TRBV5-1 and TRBJ2-1; 7 bases map to TRBD2. Germline V gene lookup returns CDR1 SGHRS and CDR2 YFSETQ. The CDR3 spans 13 residues. The junction had 6 bases not matched to a gene; V was cut back by 4 bases and J by 8 bases. In nucleotides, the CDR3 is TGCGCCAGCAGCGATCCGGGGGGTGATGAGCAGTTCTTC. This sequence encodes CASSDPGGDEQFF. Drawing the rest from reference TRBV5-1 and TRBJ2-1, the complete variable domain is KAGVTQTPRYLIKTRGQQVTLSCSPISGHRSVSWYQQTPGQGLQFLFEYFSETQRNKGNFPGRFSGRQFSNSRSEMNVSTLELGDSALYLCASSDPGGDEQFFGPGTRLTVL.

This clonotype was observed a handful of times. The chain uses TRBV6-5 and TRBJ2-7, with D possibly TRBD2 on 5 matching bases. Germline-derived CDR1 and CDR2 are MNHEY and SVGAGI. The CDR3 has 13 amino acids. V lost 3 bases and J lost 3, with 9 bases in between. Here the CDR3 reads CASSYTGNYEQYF. In DNA form, the CDR3 reads TGTGCCAGCAGTTATACGGGAAACTACGAGCAGTACTTC.

J is TRBJ1-2 and V is TRBV20-1, with a weak D call TRBD1 (5 bases). This CDR3 comprises 11 residues. CDR1 is DFQATT, CDR2 SNEGSKA, per germline (reference sequence). In DNA form, the CDR3 reads TGCAGCGAGACCAGGGATACGGGCTACACCTTC. Amino acids: CSETRDTGYTF.

The rearrangement links TRBV7-9 to TRBJ2-7; TRBD2 is a possible D gene (5 bases). Germline loops: CDR1 SEHNR, CDR2 FQNEAQ (reference sequence). The V gene lost 4 bases and the J gene lost 2 bases, with 9 bases spanning the gap. This CDR3 has 13 residues. The CDR3 reads CASSCSETYEQYF. The CDR3 nucleotides read TGTGCCAGCAGCTGTAGCGAGACCTACGAGCAGTACTTC.

Only a few counts were recorded for this clonotype. The chain carries TRBV10-3 and TRBJ2-4; TRBD2 is a possible D gene (6 bases). Germline V gene lookup returns CDR1 ENHRY and CDR2 SYGVKD. This CDR3 has 16 amino acids. The V and J ends lost 4 bases and 2 bases respectively, with 15 bases between them. CDR3 DNA: TGTGCCATCAGTGTTGGAGGGCTGGGGACCAAAAACATTCAGTACTTC. Its protein product is CAISVGGLGTKNIQYF.

V and J are TRBV18 and TRBJ1-2; no clear D. The CDR3 runs to 16 residues. Trimming stripped 1 base from V and 2 bases from J, with 14 bases between. CDR1 KGHSH and CDR2 LQKENI come from the germline V gene. The CDR3 region is CASSPLGPYLNYGYTF. CDR3 in DNA: TGTGCCAGCTCACCACTCGGTCCCTACCTCAACTATGGCTACACCTTC.

Ten or more counts support this clonotype. The chain couples TRBV7-2 to TRBJ2-7; D might be TRBD2 (6 bases). With 1 base removed from V and 0 bases from J, the gap between germline ends came to 13 bases. CDR3 length: 16 amino acids. The V gene's germline CDR1 is SGHTA and CDR2 FQGNSA. The CDR3 sequence is CASSLVGGISSYEQYF. In DNA form, the CDR3 reads TGTGCCAGCAGCTTAGTGGGCGGGATTAGCTCCTACGAGCAGTACTTC.

This clonotype was counted only a few times. This chain uses TRBV2 with TRBJ2-7; TRBD2 is a possible D gene (5 bases). V lost 8 bases, J lost 3 bases, and 11 bases lay in between. This CDR3 is 12 amino acids long. Per the germline V gene, CDR1 is SNHLY and CDR2 is FYNNEI. The CDR3 DNA reads as TGTGCCAGCGGTGGACTCCACTACGAGCAGTACTTC. Translated, it gives CASGGLHYEQYF.

The rearrangement joins TRBV28 to TRBJ2-7, with 7 bases matching TRBD1. Unmatched junction bases numbered 8, after V lost 6 bases and J lost 3 bases. Germline V gives CDR1 MDHEN, CDR2 SYDVKM. The CDR3 sequence is 14 residues long. The CDR3 DNA is TGTGCCAGCAGGAAAAACAGGGGACACTACGAGCAGTACTTC. Translated, it gives CASRKNRGHYEQYF.